Below, one TCR beta chain is given with its context. Germline V gene lookup returns CDR1 LNHDA and CDR2 SQIVND (reference sequence). This CDR3 contains 15 residues. The V end lost 5 bases, the J end lost 6 bases, and 17 bases lay between the germline ends. The sample originates from a study of blood T cell repertoires in COVID-19. Repertoires were generated with immunoSEQ multiplex PCR, while TCRdb's copy carries only in-frame clones and drops some. The sample holds approximately 150,000 clones, around 82% seen once. Sequences were obtained from peripheral blood. The chain couples TRBV19 to TRBJ1-5, with D perhaps matching TRBD1 (6 bases). This receptor was obtained from a man aged 55 to 70 with acute or convalescent COVID-19. Here the CDR3 reads CASSREPRGPQPQHF. The CDR3 nucleotides read TGTGCCAGTAGTCGAGAACCCAGGGGTCCTCAGCCCCAGCATTTT. Using reference TRBV19 and TRBJ1-5 for the parts outside the CDR3, the full variable domain is DGGITQSPKYLFRKEGQNVTLSCEQNLNHDAMYWYRQDPGQGLRLIYYSQIVNDFQKGDIAEGYSVSREKKESFPLTVTSAQKNPTAFYLCASSREPRGPQPQHFGDGTRLSIL.